This entry is about one TCR beta chain. The sample contains more than one DNA sequence encoding this CDR3. The data derive from a study of blood T cell repertoires in COVID-19. The wider study: Samples representing acute and convalescent COVID-19 were sourced from the United States, Italy and Spain. PBMCs, B-cell-depleted T cells, or T cells were the source of the cDNA or gDNA that made up the material.

Original analysis: Nucleated cell number was recorded as an estimate derived from reference gene primer amplification. Data came from immunoSEQ multiplex PCR; TCRdb stores just in-frame clones and leaves some out. V, J and clone size are taken as reported in that table, and D and trimming were inferred from the DNA itself. The sample shows 200,000 to 250,000 clones, over 75% of them seen only once. The sequence was obtained from a woman between 35 and 50 years old with acute or convalescent COVID-19. Sequencing was carried out using peripheral blood.

The CDR3 here is CASSDSSGGADTQYF. DNA of the CDR3: TGTGCCAGCAGTGACTCAAGCGGGGGCGCAGATACGCAGTATTTT. The gene calls are TRBV6-4 and TRBJ2-3; TRBD2 aligns across 8 bases. Germline V lookup: CDR1 MRHNA, CDR2 SNTAGT. The CDR3 runs 15 residues. Trimming removed 0 bases from V and 4 bases from J; junction bases left unmatched: 3.